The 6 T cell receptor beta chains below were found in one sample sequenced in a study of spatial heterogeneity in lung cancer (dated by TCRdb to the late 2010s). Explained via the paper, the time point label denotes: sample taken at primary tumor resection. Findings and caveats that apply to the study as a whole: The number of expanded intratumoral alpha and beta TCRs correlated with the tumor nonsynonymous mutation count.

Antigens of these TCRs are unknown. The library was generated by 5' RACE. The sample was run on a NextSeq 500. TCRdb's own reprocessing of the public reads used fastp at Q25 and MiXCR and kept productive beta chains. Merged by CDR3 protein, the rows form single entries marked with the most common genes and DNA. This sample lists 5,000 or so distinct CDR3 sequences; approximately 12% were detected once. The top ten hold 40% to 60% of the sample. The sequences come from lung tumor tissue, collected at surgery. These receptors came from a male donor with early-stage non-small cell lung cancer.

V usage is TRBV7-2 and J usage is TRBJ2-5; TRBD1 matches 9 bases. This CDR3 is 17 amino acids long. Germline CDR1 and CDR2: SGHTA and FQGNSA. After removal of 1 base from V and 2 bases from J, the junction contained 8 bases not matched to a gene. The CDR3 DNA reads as TGTGCCAGCAGCTTAGGTTGGCCGGGACAGGGACAAGAGACCCAGTACTTC. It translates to CASSLGWPGQGQETQYF. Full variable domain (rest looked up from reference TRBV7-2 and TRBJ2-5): GAGVSQSPSNKVTEKGKDVELRCDPISGHTALYWYRQSLGQGLEFLIYFQGNSAPDKSGLPSDRFSAERTGGSVSTLTIQRTQQEDSAVYLCASSLGWPGQGQETQYFGPGTRLLVL.

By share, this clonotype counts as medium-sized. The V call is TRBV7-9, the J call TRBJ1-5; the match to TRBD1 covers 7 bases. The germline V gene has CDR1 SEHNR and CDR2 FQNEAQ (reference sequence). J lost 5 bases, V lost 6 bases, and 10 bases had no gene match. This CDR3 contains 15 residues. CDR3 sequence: CASSRTGAGDQPQHF. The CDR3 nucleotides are TGTGCCAGCAGTCGTACAGGGGCCGGGGATCAGCCCCAGCATTTT.

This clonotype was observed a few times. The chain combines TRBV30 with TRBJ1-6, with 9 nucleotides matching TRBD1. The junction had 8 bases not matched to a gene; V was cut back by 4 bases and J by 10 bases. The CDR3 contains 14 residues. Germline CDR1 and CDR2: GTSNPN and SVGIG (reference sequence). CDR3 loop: CAWKPGQGGSPLHF. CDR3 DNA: TGTGCCTGGAAACCGGGACAGGGAGGCTCACCCCTCCACTTT.

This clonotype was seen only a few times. The CDR3 loop is CASSLIPRAMNTEAFF. CDR3 DNA: TGTGCCAGCAGCTTAATCCCCAGGGCCATGAACACTGAAGCTTTCTTT. The rearrangement links TRBV7-3 to TRBJ1-1; perhaps TRBD1 as D (5 bases). CDR3 length equals 16 residues. V was cut by 1 base and J by 0 bases, with 12 bases left in between. Germline loops: CDR1 SGHTA, CDR2 FQGTGA.

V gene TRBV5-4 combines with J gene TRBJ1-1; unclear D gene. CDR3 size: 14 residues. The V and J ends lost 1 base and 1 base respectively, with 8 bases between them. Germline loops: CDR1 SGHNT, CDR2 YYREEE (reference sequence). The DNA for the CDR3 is TGTGCCAGCAGCTTGTCTACACAGAACACTGAAGCTTTCTTT. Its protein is CASSLSTQNTEAFF.

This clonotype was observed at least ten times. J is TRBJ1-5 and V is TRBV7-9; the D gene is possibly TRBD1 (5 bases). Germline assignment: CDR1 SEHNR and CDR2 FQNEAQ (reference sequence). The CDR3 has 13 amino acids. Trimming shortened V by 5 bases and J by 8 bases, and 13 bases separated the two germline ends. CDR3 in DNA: TGTGCCAGCAGCACGGGACTAAAAGAGCCCCAGCATTTT. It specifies CASSTGLKEPQHF.